Listed below are T cell receptor beta chains from one sample, sequenced in a study of cytomegalovirus exposure and HLA in healthy donors. Some clones are missing from TCRdb's copy, which holds only in-frame ones; the method was immunoSEQ multiplex PCR. The repertoire holds fewer than 55,000 clones, with about 90% as singletons. The sequenced sample consisted of PBMCs. The receptors here all came from a young man in good health and CMV-seronegative. CDR3s include the opening cysteine and the closing phenylalanine or tryptophan.

j_gene | v_gene | CDR3aa
TRBJ1-5 | TRBV9 | CASSVYSNQPQHF
TRBJ1-3 | TRBV30 | CAWSVYRSRDTIYF
TRBJ2-7 | TRBV28 | CASSLSTGYEQYF
TRBJ1-1 | TRBV6-1 | CASSQQALNTEAFF
TRBJ1-5 | TRBV4-1 | CASSQDPDRENQPQHF
TRBJ2-1 | TRBV11-3 | CASRTRGLAGESEQFF
TRBJ1-2 | TRBV6-5 | CASSRWTGYGYTF
TRBJ2-3 | TRBV14 | CASSPHRAGGQDTQYF
TRBJ2-1 | TRBV4-2 | CASSSGALEQFF
TRBJ2-1 | TRBV2 | CASRGQGPNEQFF
TRBJ1-4 | TRBV5-1 | CASSGGPGTNEKLFF
TRBJ1-1 | TRBV6-1 | CASSGDRNTEAFF
TRBJ2-7 | TRBV14 | CASSPQMVYEQYF
TRBJ2-5 | TRBV6-6 | CASSSLLGVGETQYF
TRBJ2-7 | TRBV2 | CASRGSGSGYEQYF